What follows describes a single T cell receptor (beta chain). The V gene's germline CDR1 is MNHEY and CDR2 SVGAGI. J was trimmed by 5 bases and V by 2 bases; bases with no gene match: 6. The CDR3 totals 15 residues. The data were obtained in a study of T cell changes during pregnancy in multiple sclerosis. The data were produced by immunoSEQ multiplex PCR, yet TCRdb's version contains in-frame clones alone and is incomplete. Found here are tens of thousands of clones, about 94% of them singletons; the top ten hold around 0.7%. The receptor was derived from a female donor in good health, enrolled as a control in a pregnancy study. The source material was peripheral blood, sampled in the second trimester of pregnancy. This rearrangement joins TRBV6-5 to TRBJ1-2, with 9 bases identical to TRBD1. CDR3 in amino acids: CASSYHGQGIYGYTF. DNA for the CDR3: TGTGCCAGCAGTTACCACGGACAGGGGATATATGGCTACACCTTC.